Listed here is a single T cell receptor (beta chain). No antigen is known for it. This specimen belongs to a study of T cell responses to AZD1222 COVID-19 vaccine. Sequenced by immunoSEQ multiplex PCR; TCRdb stores in-frame clones only, minus some. In the table there are over 95,000 clones, just over 90% of which are singletons. General study findings and limits: The study reported that nearly half of spike-specific TCRs target unmutated variant regions. The CD4 TCRs associated with vaccination extended across spike and predominated at 160-218 and 743-854.

V shed 2 bases and J shed 4 bases, with 12 bases lying between them. The CDR3 spans 14 residues. The germline V gene has CDR1 SNHLY and CDR2 FYNNEI. Second-dose groups at about 4 or about 12 weeks were pooled. The V and J genes are TRBV2 and TRBJ2-7, with D uncertain. The clonotype originates from an adult who received the AZD1222 COVID-19 vaccine. The source material was peripheral blood, sampled 28 days after the second AZD1222 dose. CDR3 DNA sequence: TGTGCCAGCAGTGAATCCCCTCACAGATACGAGCAGTACTTC. It translates to CASSESPHRYEQYF.